These 14 T cell receptor beta chains were all obtained from the same sample, sequenced in a study of PD-1 blockade in mismatch repair-deficient tumors. The method was immunoSEQ multiplex PCR; TCRdb's version includes in-frame clones alone and lacks a portion of them. The repertoire has some 110,000 clones, 60% to 85% of them found once; the top ten carry roughly 4.5%. The source material was peripheral blood, sampled roughly 60 weeks after starting pembrolizumab. The receptors originated from an adult with mismatch repair-deficient cancer.

This chain's CDR3 is CAISGDLSSYNEQFF. CDR3 bases: TGTGCCATCAGTGGGGACCTGAGCTCCTACAATGAGCAGTTCTTC. The gene calls are TRBV10-3 and TRBJ2-1; D may match TRBD1 or TRBD2 (5 bases each). The CDR3 length is 15 residues. The germline gives CDR1 ENHRY, CDR2 SYGVKD. V was trimmed by 4 bases and J by 0 bases, leaving 10 bases between them.

The rearrangement uses TRBV7-9 and TRBJ1-4; D gene ambiguous. Germline V gene lookup returns CDR1 SEHNR and CDR2 FQNEAQ (reference sequence). The germline V and J ends were trimmed by 5 bases and 7 bases, with 17 bases remaining between them. The CDR3 spans 15 residues. The CDR3 here is CASSQVQLGGEKLFF. DNA for the CDR3: TGTGCCAGCAGCCAAGTACAGTTGGGAGGTGAAAAACTGTTTTTT.

V is TRBV4-1 and J is TRBJ2-3, with 9 bases aligning to TRBD2. Losses at the gene ends were 0 bases for V and 1 base for J; bases not matched to a gene: 5. The CDR3 spans 17 residues. Looked up from germline, CDR1 is MGHRA and CDR2 is YSYEKL. The CDR3 spells CASSQDRLAVGTDTQYF. The CDR3 DNA follows: TGCGCCAGCAGCCAAGATAGACTAGCGGTAGGCACAGATACGCAGTATTTT.

The chain recombines TRBV6-1 with TRBJ2-3, with D possibly TRBD2 on 5 matching bases. Germline CDR1 and CDR2: MNHNS and SASEGT. V was pared by 6 bases and J by 5 bases, with 12 bases between. The CDR3 is 13 amino acids. In DNA form, the CDR3 reads TGTGCCAGCAGCGGACTCCCCTTAGATACGCAGTATTTT. Amino acid sequence: CASSGLPLDTQYF.

The chain employs TRBV19 and TRBJ1-5, with a weak D call TRBD1 (6 bases). This CDR3 spans 19 amino acids. From germline, CDR1 is LNHDA and CDR2 SQIVND (reference sequence). V lost 6 bases to trimming and J lost 6 bases, with 30 bases between them. The CDR3 is CASSTTPGASGRVGQPQHF. CDR3 coding DNA: TGTGCCAGTAGCACCACCCCGGGGGCATCGGGGCGGGTTGGTCAGCCCCAGCATTTT.

The V call is TRBV27, the J call TRBJ2-5; 7 nucleotides align to TRBD2. The CDR3 loop spans 15 amino acids. V lost 3 bases and J lost 3; bases outside the gene matches: 7. Germline V lookup: CDR1 MNHEY, CDR2 SMNVEV (reference sequence). CDR3 sequence (DNA): TGTGCCAGCAGTTTCAACGGGGGGACCAAAGAGACCCAGTACTTC. It codes for CASSFNGGTKETQYF.

The chain has TRBV5-6 and TRBJ2-1; D is possibly TRBD1 (5 bases). The V and J ends lost 0 bases and 4 bases respectively, with 5 bases between them. CDR3 size: 13 residues. The germline V gene encodes CDR1 SGHDT and CDR2 YYEEEE. In DNA form, the CDR3 reads TGTGCCAGCAGCTTGGGACAGTACAATGAGCAGTTCTTC. Encoded protein: CASSLGQYNEQFF.

This clone was observed once. This chain joins TRBV29-1 and TRBJ2-7, with TRBD1 identical over 8 bases. The CDR3 is made up of 13 amino acids. Germline V lookup: CDR1 SQVTM, CDR2 ANQGSEA. V dropped 6 bases and J dropped 5; count of bases not matched to a gene: 9. The chain's CDR3 is CSVSGQGLNEQYF. CDR3 DNA: TGCAGCGTCTCTGGACAGGGTCTGAACGAGCAGTACTTC.

The chain carries TRBV27 and TRBJ2-5; D might be TRBD1 (6 bases). V was shortened by 5 bases and J by 6 bases, with 13 bases between the two germline ends. Germline V lookup: CDR1 MNHEY, CDR2 SMNVEV (reference sequence). CDR3 length: 13 residues. CDR3: CASSATGRQTQYF. The CDR3 coding sequence is TGTGCCAGCAGTGCTACAGGGAGACAGACCCAGTACTTC.

V usage is TRBV9 and J usage is TRBJ2-3, with a tentative D call TRBD2 (5 bases). Trimming took off 0 bases at V and 2 bases at J, with 13 bases between the two ends. The CDR3 extends over 16 amino acids. Germline CDR1 reads SGDLS; CDR2 reads YYNGEE. CDR3 bases: TGTGCCAGCAGCGTAGAGCCTAGCCAAAACACAGATACGCAGTATTTT. This codes for CASSVEPSQNTDTQYF.

This clone appeared a single time. J is TRBJ2-7 and V is TRBV7-6; no firm D call. CDR1 and CDR2 (germline): SGHVS, FNYEAQ. Deletions cut 6 bases from V and 1 base from J, with 4 bases between. The CDR3 has 11 amino acids. The chain's CDR3 is CASRGSYEQYF. DNA of the CDR3: TGTGCCAGCAGGGGTTCCTACGAGCAGTACTTC. The entire variable domain, with the rest obtained from reference TRBV7-6 and TRBJ2-7, is as follows: GAGVSQSPRYKVTKRGQDVALRCDPISGHVSLYWYRQALGQGPEFLTYFNYEAQQDKSGLPNDRFSAERPEGSISTLTIQRTEQRDSAMYRCASRGSYEQYFGPGTRLTVT.

The chain carries TRBV11-2 and TRBJ2-7, with D maybe TRBD2 (6 bases). Trimming stripped 5 bases from V and 5 bases from J, with 19 bases between. The germline V gene has CDR1 SGHAT and CDR2 FQNNGV. The CDR3 is 15 residues long. The chain's CDR3 is CASSLDGATGDEQYF. CDR3 nucleotide sequence: TGTGCCAGCAGCCTCGATGGGGCCACGGGGGACGAGCAGTACTTC.

This sequence joins TRBV4-1 and TRBJ1-1; D is perhaps TRBD1 (6 bases). The length of the CDR3 is 16 residues. The V and J ends lost 4 bases and 5 bases respectively, with 20 bases between them. Germline V gene lookup returns CDR1 MGHRA and CDR2 YSYEKL. CDR3 in amino acids: CASSRTQGRGGTEAFF. The CDR3 bases are TGCGCCAGCAGCCGTACTCAGGGGCGAGGCGGAACTGAAGCTTTCTTT.

The chain couples TRBV2 to TRBJ2-3; a possible D gene is TRBD1 (5 bases). This CDR3 is 15 amino acids long. Germline assignment: CDR1 SNHLY and CDR2 FYNNEI. V lost 5 bases and J 1 base, leaving 13 bases between the germline ends. CDR3 sequence: CASSLRGPGTDTQYF. DNA for the CDR3: TGTGCCAGCAGTCTTAGGGGTCCGGGCACAGATACGCAGTATTTT.